The next 3 T cell receptor beta chains were all read from a single sample in a study of identical twins. Each CDR3 protein is one row after TCRdb ran MiXCR on the 5' RACE reads. This table holds 600,000 to 850,000 distinct CDR3 sequences, over 15% found once. These data also formed part of another study, on T cells expressing NK-cell markers.

Sequenced: PBMCs. The origin of the receptors is a woman aged 18-29 years in good health.

In its sample, this clonotype was seen many times. V usage is TRBV5-1 and J usage is TRBJ2-1; D might be TRBD1 (6 bases). This CDR3 spans 14 amino acids. The ends were cut back, 4 bases at V and 2 bases at J, with 10 bases in the middle. Per the germline V gene, CDR1 is SGHRS and CDR2 is YFSETQ. This CDR3 is CASSTGPPYNEQFF. The DNA of the CDR3 is TGCGCCAGCAGCACAGGGCCCCCCTACAATGAGCAGTTCTTC.

In this sample, this clonotype turned up a few times. The chain recombines TRBV7-2 with TRBJ2-1; no clear D. The CDR3 has 14 amino acids. Germline CDR1 SGHTA, CDR2 FQGNSA. Trimming removed 0 bases from V and 4 bases from J, with 7 bases in between. This chain's CDR3 is CASSLAADYNEQFF. CDR3 coding DNA: TGTGCCAGCAGCTTAGCGGCAGATTACAATGAGCAGTTCTTC.

This clonotype has only a few counts. This chain uses TRBV20-1 with TRBJ2-7; no clear D. Trimming removed 7 bases from V and 0 bases from J, with 16 bases in between. CDR1 is DFQATT, CDR2 SNEGSKA, per germline (reference sequence). The CDR3 extends over 14 amino acids. CDR3 nucleotide sequence: TGCAGTGTTAGGCGTCTGCCGAGCTCCTACGAGCAGTACTTC. Its protein is CSVRRLPSSYEQYF.